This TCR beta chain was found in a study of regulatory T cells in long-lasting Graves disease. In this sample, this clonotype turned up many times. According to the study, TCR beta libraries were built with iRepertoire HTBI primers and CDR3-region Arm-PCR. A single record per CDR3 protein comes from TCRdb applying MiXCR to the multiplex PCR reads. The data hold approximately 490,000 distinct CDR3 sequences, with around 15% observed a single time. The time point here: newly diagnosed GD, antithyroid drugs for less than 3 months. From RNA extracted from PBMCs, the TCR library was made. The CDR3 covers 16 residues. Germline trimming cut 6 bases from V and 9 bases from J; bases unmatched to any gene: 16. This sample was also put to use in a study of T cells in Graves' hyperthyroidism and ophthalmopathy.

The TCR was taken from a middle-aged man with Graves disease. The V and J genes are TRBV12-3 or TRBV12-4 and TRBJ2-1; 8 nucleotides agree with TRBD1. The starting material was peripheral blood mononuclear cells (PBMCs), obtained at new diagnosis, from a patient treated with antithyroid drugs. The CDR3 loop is CASSNSNRDRFSEQFF. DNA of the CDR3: TGTGCCAGCAGCAACTCTAACCGGGACAGGTTCAGTGAGCAGTTCTTC.